This entry concerns a single TCR beta chain. This receptor's antigen is unknown. No per-base quality is available; no much larger clone lies one base away. The library was generated by the immunoSEQ multiplex PCR assay. As for how the authors treated the data: A statistical classification framework was built for diagnosing cytomegalovirus status from the catalog of TCR beta chain sequences. TCRdb's version of the immuneACCESS table is confined to in-frame rearrangements and falls short of the full clone set. An unresolved V gene accounts for under half of the shortfall where checked; the remainder is of unknown origin. D and trimming were read from the DNA, whereas the V and J calls and clone size are those reported in that table. This sample gives under 250,000 clones in total; 70% to 90% of them show up just once. Around 5.6% of the sample rests with the top ten. The sample comes from a study of cytomegalovirus exposure and HLA in healthy donors (dated by TCRdb to about 2017). Describing the broader study: According to a later analysis, the 120 validation repertoires were produced on the same platform as the 600 to 850 repertoires of the first cohort. The study was designed to test whether signatures of past pathogen exposure could be identified by cataloging public T cell receptors. Besides the first cohort of 666 subjects, a separate validation cohort made up of around 120 different subjects was used. High-throughput TCR immunosequencing, statistical association of individual TCRs with disease status, and machine learning were combined to predict cytomegalovirus infection status. Paper-wide results and their limitations: The classifier was reported to diagnose cytomegalovirus status with high specificity and sensitivity in both the original and validation cohorts. In the study, about 150 TCR beta chains were listed as associated with cytomegalovirus. While some public TCRs were present in many individuals, most TCR sequences turned up only very rarely across donors. The authors suggested that the approach could potentially be extended to other disease states and immunological phenotypes. In vitro tests confirmed that a few of the cytomegalovirus-associated TCR beta chains recognize cytomegalovirus antigens. Of the cluster scores, roughly 95% were above 0 in a later analysis, which found that TCRs clustered in the first cohort also tended to co-occur in the 120 validation repertoires. A later analysis had no HLA typing for the validation cohort, so co-occurrence there was scored across all 110 or so repertoires.

Compared with germline, V lacks 11 bases and J lacks 6 bases; bases without a gene match: 11. The germline V gene (reference sequence) sets CDR1 to MNHNY and CDR2 to SVGAGI. The CDR3, cysteine through phenylalanine, is 13 amino acids long. Of all the DNA, just the CDR3 is kept, 39 bases in frame from base 1. Separate from the roughly 650-subject first cohort, the validation cohort of 120 subjects was the group to which the donors belonged. This receptor was obtained from a woman younger than 30 in good health and CMV-seronegative. Recombination linked TRBV6-6 to TRBJ1-1, with TRBD1 identical over 8 junction bases. Input material: PBMCs. Read as DNA, the sequence is TGTGCCTTACAGGGGGAGGGCCTTGCTGAAGCTTTCTTT. It translates to CALQGEGLAEAFF.